Below, 13 T cell receptor beta chains from the same sample are listed, as sequenced in a study of blood T cell repertoires in COVID-19. Some clones are missing from TCRdb's copy, which holds only in-frame ones; the method was immunoSEQ multiplex PCR. The sample carries 220,000 or so clones, roughly 84% recorded once. Sequenced material: peripheral blood. These receptors all stem from a woman in her sixties or seventies with acute or convalescent COVID-19.

The V and J genes are TRBV7-2 and TRBJ1-1, with 7 positions matching TRBD1. The CDR3 loop spans 16 amino acids. V lost 4 bases to trimming and J lost 1 base; unmatched junction nucleotides: 9. The germline CDR1 and CDR2 sequences are SGHTA and FQGNSA. CDR3 DNA: TGTGCCAGCAGCTCAAGACAGACAGGGCGGAACACTGAAGCTTTCTTT. Its translation is CASSSRQTGRNTEAFF.

This clone occurred once. This chain links TRBV6-1 with TRBJ1-2; 11 nucleotides agree with TRBD1. Germline CDR1 and CDR2: MNHNS and SASEGT. This CDR3 contains 15 residues. The V segment lost 1 base and the J segment 4 bases; nucleotides outside the gene matches: 2. CDR3 bases: TGTGCCAGCAGTGAAGGGACAGGGGGCACCTATGGCTACACCTTC. It specifies CASSEGTGGTYGYTF.

V and J are TRBV5-1 and TRBJ1-6; D is ambiguous. Trimming left V 4 bases short and J 7 bases short, with 15 bases between. CDR1 and CDR2 (germline): SGHRS, YFSETQ. CDR3 length equals 15 residues. CDR3 region: CASSTDGRPNSPLHF. Written as DNA, the CDR3 is TGCGCCAGCAGCACCGACGGGAGGCCGAATTCACCCCTCCACTTT.

The genes are TRBV5-1 and TRBJ2-4; TRBD1 aligns across 7 bases. J lost 4 bases, V lost 4 bases, and 5 bases had no gene match. CDR3 length: 14 residues. CDR1 is SGHRS and CDR2 is YFSETQ in the germline V gene. For the CDR3, the DNA is TGCGCCAGCAGCCTAGACAGGGTTAAAAACATTCAGTACTTC. Residues: CASSLDRVKNIQYF.

As regards this clone: One end of the junction varies from germline; a read error may be responsible. V and J are TRBV11-2 and TRBJ2-2, with D perhaps TRBD1 (6 bases). This CDR3 region has 11 residues. CDR1 SGHAT and CDR2 FQNNGV come from the germline V gene. DNA of the CDR3: TGTGCCAGCAGCTTAGGAGGGGGGCTGTTTTTT. This encodes CASSLGGGLFF.

This chain connects TRBV4-1 to TRBJ2-3, with 7 nucleotides matching TRBD2. The CDR3 runs to 17 residues. Germline loops: CDR1 MGHRA, CDR2 YSYEKL. The V segment lost 2 bases and the J segment 0 bases; nucleotides outside the gene matches: 8. CDR3 in DNA: TGCGCCAGCAGCCAAATTAGAGCGGGGACTAGCACAGATACGCAGTATTTT. Its translation is CASSQIRAGTSTDTQYF.

This clone was found once. The rearrangement links TRBV3-1 (or the pseudogene TRBV3-2) to TRBJ1-1, with D possibly matching TRBD1 (6 bases). The CDR3 length is 13 residues. V gave up 8 bases and J gave up 0 bases, with 10 bases separating them. CDR1 and CDR2 (germline): LGHDT, YNNKEL (reference sequence). This chain's CDR3 is CASSDRMNTEAFF. The CDR3 nucleotides are TGTGCCAGCTCAGACAGGATGAACACTGAAGCTTTCTTT.

This clone was counted once. The V and J genes are TRBV7-2 and TRBJ2-7, with TRBD2 as a possible D gene (6 bases). CDR3 length equals 11 residues. V was trimmed by 8 bases and J by 3 bases, leaving 8 bases between them. Germline V gene lookup returns CDR1 SGHTA and CDR2 FQGNSA. CDR3 in amino acids: CASAGLYEQYF. The DNA for the CDR3 is TGTGCCAGCGCGGGGCTCTACGAGCAGTACTTC.

The chain employs TRBV11-2 and TRBJ2-3; 9 nucleotides match TRBD2. Germline CDR1 reads SGHAT; CDR2 reads FQNNGV. The V and J ends lost 1 base and 0 bases, in that order; junction bases with no gene match: 5. The CDR3 spans 17 residues. CDR3: CASSLGSSGTSTDTQYF. DNA of the CDR3: TGTGCCAGCAGCTTAGGGTCTAGCGGGACTAGCACAGATACGCAGTATTTT.

The genes are TRBV10-3 and TRBJ2-7; the D gene is possibly TRBD2 (5 bases). The CDR3 covers 13 residues. V gave up 7 bases and J gave up 1 base, with 11 bases separating them. CDR1 is ENHRY and CDR2 is SYGVKD in the germline V gene. The CDR3 region is CAIKGRDSYEQYF. CDR3 DNA sequence: TGTGCCATCAAGGGTCGGGATTCCTACGAGCAGTACTTC.

The V and J genes are TRBV7-9 and TRBJ2-1; 13 bases map to TRBD2. The CDR3 has 15 residues. Germline assignment: CDR1 SEHNR and CDR2 FQNEAQ (reference sequence). The ends lost 5 bases at V and 14 bases at J; junction bases unmatched: 12. CDR3 sequence reads: CASSARLAGGVRKFF. As DNA, the CDR3 is TGTGCCAGCAGCGCACGACTAGCGGGGGGCGTGAGGAAGTTCTTC.

The gene calls are TRBV11-2 and TRBJ1-3; TRBD1 aligns across 7 bases. Per the germline V gene, CDR1 is SGHAT and CDR2 is FQNNGV. V lost 5 bases, J lost 1 base, and 5 bases stayed unmatched. The CDR3 is 15 residues long. CDR3 protein: CASSQGQHSGNTIYF. CDR3 in DNA: TGTGCCAGCAGCCAGGGACAGCATTCTGGAAACACCATATATTTT.

This chain links TRBV5-1 with TRBJ2-2; 7 nucleotides match TRBD1. CDR1 SGHRS and CDR2 YFSETQ come from the germline V gene. The CDR3 covers 15 residues. With V trimmed by 3 bases and J by 1 base, 3 bases remained unmatched. CDR3 sequence reads: CASSYGTENTGELFF. DNA of the CDR3: TGCGCCAGCAGCTATGGGACAGAGAACACCGGGGAGCTGTTTTTT.